The 16 T cell receptor beta chains below come from one sample, sequenced in a study of blood T cell repertoires in COVID-19. Profiling relied on immunoSEQ multiplex PCR, and the TCRdb table lists in-frame clones only, not all of them. The sample lists about 100,000 clones, 87% seen once, with 2% to 2.5% in the top ten. Source material: peripheral blood. The receptors stem from a man aged 50 or older with active COVID-19.

The CDR3 sequence: CAYQTGGAGNTIYF. The CDR3 nucleotides are TGTGCCTACCAGACAGGGGGCGCGGGAAACACCATATATTTT. V and J are TRBV30 and TRBJ1-3; 10 bases map to TRBD1. The CDR3 has 14 residues. V gave up 7 bases and J gave up 4 bases; unmatched junction bases: 7. CDR1 is GTSNPN, CDR2 SVGIG, per germline (reference sequence). The full variable domain, completed using reference TRBV30 and TRBJ1-3, is SQTIHQWPATLVQPVGSPLSLECTVEGTSNPNLYWYRQAAGRGLQLLFYSVGIGQISSEVPQNLSASRPQDRQFILSSKKLLLSDSGFYLCAYQTGGAGNTIYFGEGSWLTVV.

CDR3 protein: CASSDTARENGYTF. The CDR3 nucleotides read TGTGCCAGCAGTGACACCGCCAGGGAAAATGGCTACACCTTC. The V gene is TRBV6-4, the J gene TRBJ1-2; tentatively, D is TRBD1 (5 bases). Trimming stripped 2 bases from V and 6 bases from J, with 13 bases between. The germline V gene encodes CDR1 MRHNA and CDR2 SNTAGT. The CDR3 consists of 14 residues.

This sequence joins TRBV5-4 and TRBJ2-7, with D possibly being TRBD1 (7 bases). The CDR3 totals 13 residues. Germline V gives CDR1 SGHNT, CDR2 YYREEE (reference sequence). V lost 5 bases and J 3 bases, leaving 12 bases between the germline ends. This CDR3 reads CASRRQGGYEQYF. Here the CDR3 DNA reads TGTGCCAGCAGAAGACAGGGAGGCTACGAGCAGTACTTC.

V usage is TRBV11-1 and J usage is TRBJ2-3, with 7 bases aligning to TRBD2. Germline V CDR1 and CDR2: SGHAT, FQDESV (reference sequence). This CDR3 is 13 amino acids long. Germline trimming cut 5 bases from V and 8 bases from J; bases unmatched to any gene: 7. CDR3 sequence reads: CASSPQRGGTQYF. The CDR3 DNA sequence: TGTGCCAGCAGCCCCCAGCGGGGAGGTACGCAGTATTTT.

The chain combines TRBV4-2 with TRBJ1-3; D unclear. V was trimmed by 4 bases and J by 0 bases, leaving 7 bases between them. The CDR3 sequence is 14 residues long. CDR1 is LGHNA and CDR2 is YNFKEQ in the germline V gene. In nucleotides, the CDR3 is TGTGCCAGCAGCCCCGCGGACTCTGGAAACACCATATATTTT. Protein sequence: CASSPADSGNTIYF.

The J gene is TRBJ2-1, the V gene TRBV7-2, with 8 bases that match TRBD2. The length of the CDR3 is 15 residues. Per the germline V gene, CDR1 is SGHTA and CDR2 is FQGNSA. V gave up 7 bases and J gave up 2 bases; unmatched junction bases: 7. CDR3 sequence reads: CASIPGRGAYNEQFF. Written as DNA, the CDR3 is TGTGCCAGCATCCCGGGGCGGGGGGCCTACAATGAGCAGTTCTTC.

The rearrangement uses TRBV10-3 and TRBJ1-1, with 9 bases identical to TRBD1. Germline-derived CDR1 and CDR2 are ENHRY and SYGVKD. The CDR3 covers 15 residues. Trimming cost V 11 bases and J 6 bases; bases outside gene matches: 16. The CDR3 bases are TGTGCCTCAATCCCCAGTCCGGGACAGGGTCCTGAAGCTTTCTTT. Translation gives CASIPSPGQGPEAFF.

The rearrangement joins TRBV9 to TRBJ2-7; 9 bases match TRBD1. The V and J ends lost 3 bases and 0 bases, in that order; junction bases with no gene match: 10. CDR3 length: 17 amino acids. Germline V gene lookup returns CDR1 SGDLS and CDR2 YYNGEE. Here the CDR3 reads CASSARRDRAPSYEQYF. CDR3 DNA: TGTGCCAGCAGCGCCCGACGGGACAGGGCCCCCTCCTACGAGCAGTACTTC.

CDR3 nucleotide sequence: TGTGCCAGCAGCTTGCGATATAGACTAGCGGGGGGAGTGGACAATGAGCAGTTCTTC. Translation: CASSLRYRLAGGVDNEQFF. The chain couples TRBV5-6 to TRBJ2-1, with 13 positions matching TRBD2. The V segment lost 1 base and the J segment 5 bases; nucleotides outside the gene matches: 12. This CDR3 is built from 19 residues. Germline CDR1 SGHDT, CDR2 YYEEEE.

This clone appeared a single time. The chain links TRBV23-1 to TRBJ2-7; TRBD2 is a possible D gene (5 bases). TRBV23-1 counts as an open reading frame of uncertain function. There are 15 residues in the CDR3. The V end lost 2 bases, the J end lost 3 bases, and 14 bases lay between the germline ends. This CDR3 reads CASSQPIDDYYEQYF. The CDR3 nucleotides are TGCGCCAGCAGTCAACCAATTGACGACTACTACGAGCAGTACTTC.

CDR3 nucleotide sequence: TGTGCCAGCAGTTACGGGGGGAGTAAACAGCCCCAGCATTTT. Translation: CASSYGGSKQPQHF. This chain connects TRBV6-2 or TRBV6-3 to TRBJ1-5; a weak D match, TRBD1 (5 bases). The CDR3 spans 14 residues. Trimming cost V 2 bases and J 7 bases, with 12 bases left between them. The germline CDR1 and CDR2 sequences are MNHEY and SVGEGT.

The chain employs TRBV6-6 and TRBJ2-7; 10 nucleotides match TRBD1. After removal of 5 bases from V and 7 bases from J, the junction contained 11 bases not matched to a gene. The CDR3 has 15 amino acids. Germline-derived CDR1 and CDR2 are MNHNY and SVGAGI (reference sequence). CDR3 loop: CASSRPGQGIGEQYF. In nucleotides, the CDR3 is TGTGCCAGCAGTCGGCCGGGACAGGGGATAGGTGAGCAGTACTTC.

V is TRBV11-2 and J is TRBJ2-1, with 9 bases that match TRBD2. CDR1 and CDR2 from the germline V gene are SGHAT and FQNNGV. The V segment lost 1 base and the J segment 7 bases; nucleotides outside the gene matches: 5. The CDR3 consists of 15 residues. The CDR3 nucleotides read TGTGCCAGCAGCTTAGTCTTTAGCGGGGGTAATGAGCAGTTCTTC. It translates to CASSLVFSGGNEQFF.

The chain couples TRBV6-2 or TRBV6-3 to TRBJ2-7, with D possibly TRBD1 on 6 matching bases. CDR3 size: 14 residues. V was cut by 6 bases and J by 1 base, with 13 bases left in between. Germline V lookup: CDR1 MNHEY, CDR2 SVGEGT. The CDR3 loop is CASSPDRRSYEQYF. CDR3 bases: TGTGCCAGCAGCCCCGACAGGCGATCCTACGAGCAGTACTTC.

The chain employs TRBV12-3 or TRBV12-4 and TRBJ1-3; tentative D call: TRBD1 (5 bases). This CDR3 is 13 amino acids long. Trimming shortened V by 8 bases and J by 4 bases, and 12 bases separated the two germline ends. CDR3 DNA sequence: TGTGCCAGCTCCGGGAGGGACGGAAACACCATATATTTT. Translating gives CASSGRDGNTIYF.

V is TRBV12-3 or TRBV12-4 and J is TRBJ2-5; no clear D gene. This CDR3 comprises 12 residues. V was trimmed by 6 bases and J by 3 bases, leaving 8 bases between them. The CDR3 DNA reads as TGTGCCAGCAGAGCTCCGGAAGAGACCCAGTACTTC. Its translation: CASRAPEETQYF.